A selection of T cell receptor beta chains follows, all from one sample in a study of the immune and genomic landscape of osteosarcoma. The repertoire was sequenced with immunoSEQ multiplex PCR; TCRdb's copy has only in-frame clones and lacks some. This table holds approximately 5,500 clones, around 80% found once. Sequenced: osteosarcoma tumor tissue from the lung. Source of these receptors: a human donor with osteosarcoma. CDR3s include the opening cysteine and the closing phenylalanine or tryptophan. D genes are given only for firm matches. Not every row has a clone size; where given, it reads once, few, many or a size class.

V	J	D	size	CDR3	DNA
TRBV5-4	TRBJ2-1	TRBD2	.	CASSLLAGVNEQFF	TGTGCCAGCAGCTTGCTAGCGGGAGTGAATGAGCAGTTCTTC
TRBV15	TRBJ2-3	.	.	CATSRVGRGAYQSTDTQYF	TGTGCCACCAGCAGAGTTGGCAGGGGGGCCTATCAAAGCACAGATACGCAGTATTTT
TRBV11-2	TRBJ2-2	.	few	CASSLVGTLNTGELFF	TGTGCCAGCAGCTTAGTCGGCACCCTGAACACCGGGGAGCTGTTTTTT
TRBV7-8	TRBJ1-5	.	.	CASSSSGDGQPQHF	TGTGCCAGCAGCTCCTCAGGGGATGGTCAGCCCCAGCATTTT
TRBV9	TRBJ2-3	.	.	CASSVGLLGDTQYF	TGTGCCAGCAGCGTGGGGCTTTTGGGGGATACGCAGTATTTT
TRBV11-2	TRBJ2-5	TRBD2	.	CASSSLAGGPRTQYF	TGTGCCAGCAGCTCCCTAGCGGGAGGGCCACGGACCCAGTACTTC
TRBV11-1	TRBJ2-7	.	once	CASSLWRDEQYF	TGTGCCAGCAGCTTATGGCGGGACGAGCAGTACTTC
TRBV7-9	TRBJ2-7	.	few	CASSLDAGSGEQYF	TGTGCCAGCAGCTTGGACGCCGGTTCGGGCGAGCAGTACTTC
TRBV12-5	TRBJ2-1	.	.	CASGTGPQSSYNEQFF	TGTGCTAGTGGCACGGGACCCCAGAGCTCCTACAATGAGCAGTTCTTC
TRBV5-5	TRBJ2-7	TRBD1	.	CASSAGQGASYEQYF	TGTGCCAGCAGCGCCGGACAGGGTGCCTCCTACGAGCAGTACTTC
TRBV2	TRBJ2-1	TRBD1	.	CASQDRSSYNEQFF	TGTGCCAGCCAGGACAGGAGCTCCTACAATGAGCAGTTCTTC
TRBV7-8	TRBJ1-4	TRBD1	.	CASRDRGTANEKLFF	TGTGCCAGCCGGGACAGGGGGACGGCTAATGAAAAACTGTTTTTT
TRBV16	TRBJ1-1	.	few	CASSQAREAFF	TGTGCCAGCAGCCAAGCCAGGGAAGCTTTCTTT
TRBV5-1	TRBJ2-4	TRBD2	.	CASSWGTSDLIQYF	TGCGCCAGCAGCTGGGGGACTAGCGACCTCATTCAGTACTTC
TRBV29-1	TRBJ1-2	.	.	CSVGDNYGYTF	TGCAGCGTTGGCGATAACTATGGCTACACCTTC
TRBV11-1	TRBJ2-7	TRBD2	.	CASSQALAGIGEQYF	TGTGCCAGCAGCCAAGCCCTAGCGGGAATCGGCGAGCAGTACTTC
TRBV11-2	TRBJ2-1	.	.	CASSFVVRGNEQFF	TGTGCCAGCAGCTTTGTTGTCAGGGGCAATGAGCAGTTCTTC
TRBV7-8	TRBJ2-5	.	.	CASSLSSWTARGPQYF	TGTGCCAGCAGCTTAAGTAGTTGGACAGCTCGAGGGCCCCAGTACTTC
TRBV7-2	TRBJ2-7	TRBD2	.	CASSSTSLSYEQYF	TGTGCCAGCAGCTCGACTAGCCTCTCCTACGAGCAGTACTTC
TRBV18	TRBJ2-5	.	few	CASSPRGETQYF	TGTGCCAGCTCACCCCGAGGAGAGACCCAGTACTTC
TRBV6-1	TRBJ2-3	.	.	CASSHSGTDTQYF	TGTGCCAGCAGCCATAGCGGCACAGATACGCAGTATTTT
TRBV5-1	TRBJ2-7	TRBD2	.	CASSLDSGSSYEQYF	TGCGCCAGCAGCTTGGATAGCGGGAGCTCCTACGAGCAGTACTTC
TRBV19	TRBJ2-7	TRBD1	once	CASSPGQSYEQYF	TGTGCCAGTAGCCCGGGACAGTCCTACGAGCAGTACTTC
TRBV9	TRBJ2-3	TRBD2	.	CASSVGALAGGTDTQYF	TGTGCCAGCAGCGTAGGGGCCCTAGCGGGGGGCACAGATACGCAGTATTTT
TRBV6-6	TRBJ1-2	.	few	CASSPWAGAGGYTF	TGTGCCAGCAGCCCCTGGGCAGGGGCTGGTGGCTACACCTTC
TRBV11-2	TRBJ2-1	.	.	CASSFPLSSGKGQFF	TGTGCCAGCAGCTTCCCGTTGAGCAGCGGAAAGGGGCAGTTCTTC
TRBV2	TRBJ2-1	TRBD1	.	CASSPGTGNNEQFF	TGTGCCAGCAGCCCCGGGACAGGGAACAATGAGCAGTTCTTC
TRBV6-5	TRBJ1-2	.	.	CASSPARANYGYTF	TGTGCCAGCAGCCCCGCCAGGGCTAACTATGGCTACACCTTC
TRBV7-8	TRBJ1-5	.	.	CASSLARTALGQPQHF	TGTGCCAGCAGCTTAGCGAGGACCGCCCTAGGTCAGCCCCAGCATTTT
TRBV14	TRBJ1-1	.	.	CASSQVPYWQNTEAFF	TGTGCCAGCAGCCAAGTCCCCTATTGGCAAAACACTGAAGCTTTCTTT
TRBV19	TRBJ2-2	TRBD1	once	CASSKGQGSGELFF	TGTGCCAGTAGTAAGGGACAGGGTTCCGGGGAGCTGTTTTTT
TRBV19	TRBJ2-1	TRBD2	.	CASSPSSGLDNEQFF	TGTGCCAGTAGTCCGTCTAGCGGACTGGACAATGAGCAGTTCTTC
TRBV7-3	TRBJ1-1	.	.	CASSLIASNTEAFF	TGTGCCAGCAGCTTAATAGCGTCGAACACTGAAGCTTTCTTT
TRBV5-1	TRBJ2-5	.	.	CASSHEAGQETQYF	TGCGCCAGCAGCCACGAGGCAGGCCAAGAGACCCAGTACTTC
TRBV19	TRBJ1-5	TRBD1	.	CASSFGPGGGSNQPQHF	TGTGCCAGCTCCTTCGGACCAGGGGGGGGAAGCAATCAGCCCCAGCATTTT
TRBV28	TRBJ1-1	.	once	CASSFSDRLMNTEAFF	TGTGCCAGCAGTTTTTCGGACAGATTAATGAACACTGAAGCTTTCTTT
TRBV12-1	TRBJ2-7	.	.	CASSFGSGSYSTYEQYF	.
TRBV7-8	TRBJ2-3	.	.	CASSHGAAFTDTQYF	TGTGCCAGCAGCCACGGGGCCGCCTTCACAGATACGCAGTATTTT
TRBV21-1	TRBJ2-2	.	.	CASNPLGLTSGRGDRGAVF	TGTGCCAGCAACCCCCTGGGACTAACTAGCGGGAGGGGGGACCGGGGAGCTGTTTTT
TRBV10-3	TRBJ1-2	.	.	CAISPREGHYGYTF	TGTGCCATCAGCCCCCGGGAAGGGCACTATGGCTACACCTTC
TRBV21-1	TRBJ2-1	.	.	CASSSLGTPDYNEQFF	TGTGCCAGCAGCTCCCTAGGGACCCCTGACTACAATGAGCAGTTCTTC
TRBV6-1	TRBJ2-5	.	.	CASSEFPRLEVETQYF	TGTGCCAGCAGTGAATTCCCGCGGCTAGAAGTGGAGACCCAGTACTTC
TRBV7-8	TRBJ2-5	.	.	CASSFRGYQETQYF	TGTGCCAGCAGCTTCAGGGGTTACCAAGAGACCCAGTACTTC
TRBV29-1	TRBJ1-2	.	.	CSVQGLEGYTF	TGCAGCGTTCAGGGGCTGGAGGGCTACACCTTC
TRBV4-3	TRBJ2-7	.	few	CASSQDWSTSYEQYF	TGCGCCAGCAGCCAAGATTGGAGTACCTCCTACGAGCAGTACTTC
TRBV7-9	TRBJ2-5	.	once	CASSLEAAETQYF	TGTGCCAGCAGCTTAGAGGCAGCGGAGACCCAGTACTTC
TRBV9	TRBJ2-1	TRBD2	.	CASSAGLALGNEQFF	TGTGCCAGCAGCGCGGGACTAGCGTTGGGCAATGAGCAGTTCTTC
TRBV19	TRBJ1-2	.	medium-sized	CASSTRGGWGGYTF	TGTGCCAGTAGTACTCGTGGGGGGTGGGGAGGCTACACCTTC
TRBV27	TRBJ2-1	TRBD2	few	CASSPNQLAPNGEQFF	TGTGCCAGCAGCCCCAACCAACTAGCGCCGAACGGTGAGCAGTTCTTC
TRBV18	TRBJ2-5	.	.	CASSPAIGGEGETQYF	TGTGCCAGCTCACCAGCGATAGGGGGGGAAGGAGAGACCCAGTACTTC
TRBV5-4	TRBJ2-2	.	.	CASNHLQSGPGELFF	TGTGCCAGCAACCACCTTCAGTCGGGCCCCGGGGAGCTGTTTTTT
TRBV13	TRBJ2-3	.	.	CASSSSGRGADTQYF	TGTGCCAGCAGCTCCTCCGGGAGAGGGGCAGATACGCAGTATTTT
TRBV23-1	TRBJ2-3	TRBD1	.	CASSRSGTGPRTDTQYF	TGCGCCAGCAGTCGATCCGGGACAGGGCCCCGCACAGATACGCAGTATTTT